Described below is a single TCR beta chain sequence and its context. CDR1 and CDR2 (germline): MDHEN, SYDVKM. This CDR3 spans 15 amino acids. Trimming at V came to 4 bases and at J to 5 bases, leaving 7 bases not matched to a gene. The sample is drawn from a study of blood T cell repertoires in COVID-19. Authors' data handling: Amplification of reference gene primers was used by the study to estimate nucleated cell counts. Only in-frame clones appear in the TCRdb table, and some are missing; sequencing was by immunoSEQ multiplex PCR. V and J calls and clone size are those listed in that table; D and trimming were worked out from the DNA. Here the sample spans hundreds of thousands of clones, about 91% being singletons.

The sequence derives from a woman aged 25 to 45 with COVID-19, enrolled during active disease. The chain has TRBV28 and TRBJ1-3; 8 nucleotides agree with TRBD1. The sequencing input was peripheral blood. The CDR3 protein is CASSSPTGARNTIYF. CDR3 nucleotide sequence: TGTGCCAGCAGTTCCCCGACAGGGGCCCGAAACACCATATATTTT.